This paragraph covers one T cell receptor beta chain sequence. This clonotype was observed a few times. No antigen is known for it. No much larger clone exists at a distance of one base, and base qualities are not known. V loses 2 bases, J loses 0 bases, and the germline ends lie 13 bases apart. Sequences MNHEY (CDR1) and SVGEGT (CDR2) are obtained from the germline V gene. Counted from cysteine to phenylalanine, this CDR3 has 16 amino acids. Only the CDR3 DNA stays, 48 bases, in frame from base 1. These data belong to a study of response to subunit inactivated influenza vaccine (dated by TCRdb to between 2017 and 2018). Notes on the research overall: Deep quantitative profiling of the T cell receptor repertoire was used in the study to follow responses to a trivalent subunit inactivated influenza vaccine. General study outcomes and caveats: The authors suggested that each seasonal influenza vaccination may recruit only a limited number of new T cells.

The library was prepared using RT-PCR. The instrument given in TCRdb is Illumina HiSeq 2500. TCRdb redid the processing of the public reads, applying fastp at Q25 and MiXCR, and retained in-frame beta chains. Every entry covers one CDR3 protein and lists the most common genes and DNA from its rows. In all, the sample holds roughly 710,000 distinct CDR3 sequences, and 14% of those were seen once. Jointly, the top ten make up 6.5% to 8% of the sample. This receptor chain uses TRBV6-2 or TRBV6-3 and TRBJ1-1; the D gene is perhaps TRBD1, on 6 matching bases. The receptor's source is a man between 45 and 60 years old who received an inactivated influenza vaccine. Donor details come from another sample of the same person, matched by shared clones. The sequencing used PBMCs from blood, collected 14 to 15 days before vaccination. In nucleotides, the sequence is TGTGCCAGCAGTTACGGACAGCGTCAAATGAACACTGAAGCTTTCTTT. It encodes CASSYGQRQMNTEAFF.